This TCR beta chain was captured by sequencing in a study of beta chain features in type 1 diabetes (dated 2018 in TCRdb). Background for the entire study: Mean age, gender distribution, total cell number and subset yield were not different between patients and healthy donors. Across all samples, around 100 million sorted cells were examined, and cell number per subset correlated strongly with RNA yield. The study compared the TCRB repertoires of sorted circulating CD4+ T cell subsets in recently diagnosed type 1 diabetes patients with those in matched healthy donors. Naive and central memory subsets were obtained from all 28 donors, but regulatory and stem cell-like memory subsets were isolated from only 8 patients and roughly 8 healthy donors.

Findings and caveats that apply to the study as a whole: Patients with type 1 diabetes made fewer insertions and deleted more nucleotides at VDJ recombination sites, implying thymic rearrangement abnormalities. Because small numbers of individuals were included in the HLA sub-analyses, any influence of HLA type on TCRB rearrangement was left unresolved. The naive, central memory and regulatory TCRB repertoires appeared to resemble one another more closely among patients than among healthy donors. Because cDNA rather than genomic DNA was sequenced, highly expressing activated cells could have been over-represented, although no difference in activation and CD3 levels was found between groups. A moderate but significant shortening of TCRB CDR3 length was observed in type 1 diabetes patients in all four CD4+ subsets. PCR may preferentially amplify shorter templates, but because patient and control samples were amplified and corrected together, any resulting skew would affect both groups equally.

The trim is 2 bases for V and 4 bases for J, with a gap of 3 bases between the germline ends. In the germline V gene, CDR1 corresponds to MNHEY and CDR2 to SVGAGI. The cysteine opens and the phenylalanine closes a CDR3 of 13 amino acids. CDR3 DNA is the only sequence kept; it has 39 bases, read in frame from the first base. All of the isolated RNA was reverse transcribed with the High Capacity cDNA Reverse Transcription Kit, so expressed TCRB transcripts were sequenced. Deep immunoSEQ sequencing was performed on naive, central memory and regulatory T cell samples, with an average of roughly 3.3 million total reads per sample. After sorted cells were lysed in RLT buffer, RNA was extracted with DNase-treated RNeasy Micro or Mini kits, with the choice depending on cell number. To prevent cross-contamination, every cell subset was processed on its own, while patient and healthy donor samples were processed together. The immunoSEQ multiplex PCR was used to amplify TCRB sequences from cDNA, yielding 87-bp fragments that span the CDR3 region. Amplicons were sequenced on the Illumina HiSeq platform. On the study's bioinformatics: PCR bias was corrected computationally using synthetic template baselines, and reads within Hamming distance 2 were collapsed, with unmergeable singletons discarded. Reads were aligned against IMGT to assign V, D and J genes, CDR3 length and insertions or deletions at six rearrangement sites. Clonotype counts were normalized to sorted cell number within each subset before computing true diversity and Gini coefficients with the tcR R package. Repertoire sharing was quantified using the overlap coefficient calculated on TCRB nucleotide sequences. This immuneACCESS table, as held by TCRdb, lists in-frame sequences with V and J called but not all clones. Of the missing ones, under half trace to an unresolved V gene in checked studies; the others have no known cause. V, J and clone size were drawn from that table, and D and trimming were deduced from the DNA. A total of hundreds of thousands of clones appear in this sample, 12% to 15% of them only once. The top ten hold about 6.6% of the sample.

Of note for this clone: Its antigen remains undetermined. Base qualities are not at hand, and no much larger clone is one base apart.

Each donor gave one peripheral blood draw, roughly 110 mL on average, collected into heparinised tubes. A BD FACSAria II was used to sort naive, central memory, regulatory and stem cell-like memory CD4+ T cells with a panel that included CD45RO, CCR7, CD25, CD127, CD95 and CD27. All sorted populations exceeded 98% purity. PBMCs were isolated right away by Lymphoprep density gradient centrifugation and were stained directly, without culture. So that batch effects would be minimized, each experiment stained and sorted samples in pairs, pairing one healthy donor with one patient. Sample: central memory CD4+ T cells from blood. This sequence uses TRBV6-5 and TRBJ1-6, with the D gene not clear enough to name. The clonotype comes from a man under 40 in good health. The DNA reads TGTGCCAGCAGTTACGCTTATAATTCACCCCTCCACTTT. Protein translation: CASSYAYNSPLHF.